The 30 T cell receptor beta chains in this list originate from one sample, sequenced in a study of neurological immune-mediated disorders. TCRdb passed the 5' RACE reads through MiXCR, listing each CDR3 protein once. The table records over 65,000 distinct CDR3 sequences, around 9.9% of them present only once. Sample: PBMCs. The receptor set was obtained from a man aged 50 to 60 in good health.

This clonotype was found many times. The gene calls are TRBV18 and TRBJ2-3; D unclear. Germline lookup yields CDR1 KGHSH and CDR2 LQKENI. The V and J ends lost 3 bases and 0 bases respectively, with 4 bases between them. The CDR3 is made up of 13 amino acids. The CDR3 here is CASSPESTDTQYF. For the CDR3, the DNA is TGTGCCAGCTCACCGGAGAGCACAGATACGCAGTATTTT.

This clonotype was counted at least ten times. This chain joins TRBV10-3 and TRBJ1-1; unclear D gene. CDR1 and CDR2 from the germline V gene are ENHRY and SYGVKD. This CDR3 spans 15 amino acids. Trimming stripped 0 bases from V and 1 base from J, with 9 bases between. CDR3 DNA: TGTGCCATCAGTGAGTCTTATCCGCCGAACACTGAAGCTTTCTTT. Protein sequence: CAISESYPPNTEAFF.

This clonotype was recorded at least ten times. V gene TRBV7-2 combines with J gene TRBJ1-5; D is unclear. The CDR3 loop spans 13 amino acids. The germline V gene has CDR1 SGHTA and CDR2 FQGNSA. Trimming took 5 bases from V and 7 from J, leaving 12 bases between them. CDR3 in amino acids: CASSPVSRQPQHF. In DNA form, the CDR3 reads TGTGCCAGCAGCCCAGTTTCCAGACAGCCCCAGCATTTT.

This clonotype has a count of ten or more. The chain combines TRBV5-1 with TRBJ1-6, with D possibly matching TRBD1 (5 bases). Trimming stripped 0 bases from V and 0 bases from J, with 7 bases between. Germline CDR1 is SGHRS and CDR2 is YFSETQ. This CDR3 spans 16 amino acids. In DNA form, the CDR3 reads TGCGCCAGCAGCTTGGGACAGAACTCCTATAATTCACCCCTCCACTTT. This codes for CASSLGQNSYNSPLHF.

This clonotype has ten or more counts. This chain links TRBV4-2 with TRBJ2-1, with 8 bases identical to TRBD1. Trimming removed 1 base from V and 0 bases from J; junction bases left unmatched: 8. There are 18 residues in the CDR3. Germline V CDR1 and CDR2: LGHNA, YNFKEQ. This CDR3 reads CASSQGAQGANSYNEQFF. Here the CDR3 DNA reads TGTGCCAGCAGCCAAGGCGCCCAGGGGGCCAACTCCTACAATGAGCAGTTCTTC.

This clonotype was recorded many times. V gene TRBV7-2 combines with J gene TRBJ2-3; perhaps TRBD2 as D (6 bases). Trimming removed 1 base at V and 0 bases at J, with 8 bases between. CDR1 and CDR2 (germline): SGHTA, FQGNSA. The CDR3 is 15 residues long. In DNA, the CDR3 is TGTGCCAGCAGCTTAGACGGGGGTAGCACAGATACGCAGTATTTT. Its translation is CASSLDGGSTDTQYF.

This clonotype has at least ten counts. The chain links TRBV15 to TRBJ2-1, with D unresolved. Germline CDR1 LNHNV, CDR2 YYDKDF (reference sequence). CDR3 size: 16 residues. V shed 0 bases and J shed 0 bases, with 9 bases lying between them. This CDR3 is CATSRESVSSYNEQFF. The DNA of the CDR3 is TGTGCCACCAGCAGAGAGTCAGTTAGCTCCTACAATGAGCAGTTCTTC.

This clonotype was recorded at least ten times. The chain employs TRBV12-3 or TRBV12-4 and TRBJ2-1; 7 nucleotides match TRBD1. The CDR3 is 14 residues long. The V segment lost 4 bases and the J segment 6 bases; nucleotides outside the gene matches: 6. CDR3 sequence (DNA): TGTGCCAGCAGTTCACAGGGGTTTGTCAATGAGCAGTTCTTC. Translating gives CASSSQGFVNEQFF.

Ten or more counts support this clonotype. This chain links TRBV4-3 with TRBJ2-3, with TRBD2 identical over 10 bases. This CDR3 has 15 residues. Germline CDR1 is LGHNA and CDR2 is YSLEER. Unmatched junction bases numbered 2, after V lost 4 bases and J lost 1 base. In nucleotides, the CDR3 is TGCGCCAGCAGCCGGGGGACTAGCGGCACAGATACGCAGTATTTT. Protein sequence: CASSRGTSGTDTQYF.

This clonotype appeared a few times. Here the CDR3 DNA reads TGTGCCAGCAGTCCCCTCATCGGGACAGGGGGTCTTTTGAACAATGAGCAGTTCTTC. Its translation is CASSPLIGTGGLLNNEQFF. The J gene is TRBJ2-1, the V gene TRBV6-2 or TRBV6-3; TRBD1 matches at 11 bases. In germline, CDR1 is MNHEY, CDR2 SVGEGT. This CDR3 is 19 amino acids long. J lost 5 bases, V lost 5 bases, and 17 bases had no gene match.

This clonotype was counted at least ten times. The chain has TRBV3-1 and TRBJ1-1; D is uncertain. V gave up 7 bases and J gave up 2 bases, with 14 bases separating them. CDR1 and CDR2 (germline): LGHDT, YNNKEL (reference sequence). The CDR3 consists of 14 residues. Here the CDR3 DNA reads TGTGCCAGCACTCCGATGGACGGTAACACTGAAGCTTTCTTT. It is translated as CASTPMDGNTEAFF.

The table lists this clonotype with many counts. The J gene is TRBJ2-2, the V gene TRBV7-2; 9 bases agree with TRBD2. This CDR3 is built from 14 residues. The trim removed 11 bases at V and 7 bases at J, leaving 11 bases unmatched. Germline V gene data show CDR1 as SGHTA and CDR2 as FQGNSA. The CDR3: CALSGRILGGELFF. CDR3 bases: TGTGCCCTAAGCGGGAGGATTTTGGGCGGGGAGCTGTTTTTT.

This clonotype showed up many times. The chain links TRBV28 to TRBJ1-5; unclear D gene. Trimming cost V 5 bases and J 0 bases, with 17 bases left between them. Germline CDR1 reads MDHEN; CDR2 reads SYDVKM. The CDR3 consists of 17 residues. The CDR3 nucleotides read TGTGCCAGCAGTCCAACCCACTCTGTCCATAGCAATCAGCCCCAGCATTTT. Residues: CASSPTHSVHSNQPQHF.

This clonotype was counted many times. V usage is TRBV27 and J usage is TRBJ2-4; no firm D call. V was cut by 1 base and J by 0 bases, with 10 bases left in between. CDR1 is MNHEY and CDR2 is SMNVEV in the germline V gene (reference sequence). This CDR3 region has 16 residues. The CDR3 sequence is CASSLWEGLAKNIQYF. The CDR3 nucleotides read TGTGCCAGCAGTTTATGGGAAGGCTTAGCCAAAAACATTCAGTACTTC.

This clonotype occurred many times. The chain combines TRBV5-1 with TRBJ2-2; 12 bases agree with TRBD2. Germline V lookup: CDR1 SGHRS, CDR2 YFSETQ. V shed 8 bases, J shed 0 bases, and the junction held 5 bases outside the gene matches. The CDR3 has 16 residues. For the CDR3, the DNA is TGCGCCAGTGGACTAGCGGGGTTTTCGAACACCGGGGAGCTGTTTTTT. Its translation is CASGLAGFSNTGELFF.

This clonotype showed up many times. The chain recombines TRBV3-1 with TRBJ2-6; D call uncertain. V lost 5 bases, J lost 0 bases, and 5 bases lay in between. The germline CDR1 and CDR2 sequences are LGHDT and YNNKEL (reference sequence). The CDR3 contains 14 residues. The CDR3 loop is CASSTASGANVLTF. The CDR3 coding sequence is TGTGCCAGCAGCACAGCCTCTGGGGCCAACGTCCTGACTTTC.

This clonotype appeared many times. J is TRBJ2-1 and V is TRBV11-2; D perhaps matches TRBD1 (5 bases). V shed 0 bases and J shed 5 bases, with 17 bases lying between them. The CDR3 sequence is 17 residues long. Germline CDR1 SGHAT, CDR2 FQNNGV. The CDR3 bases are TGTGCCAGCAGCTTAGAATTGGGGCGTGTGGGGAACAATGAGCAGTTCTTC. This codes for CASSLELGRVGNNEQFF.

This clonotype was detected many times. The chain links TRBV5-6 to TRBJ2-3; D unresolved. From germline, CDR1 is SGHDT and CDR2 YYEEEE. Trimming cost V 4 bases and J 3 bases, with 15 bases left between them. The CDR3 length is 15 residues. The CDR3, as DNA: TGTGCCAGCAGCATCCCTCAAGGCAGAACAGATACGCAGTATTTT. It is translated as CASSIPQGRTDTQYF. The whole variable domain, filled in from reference TRBV5-6 and TRBJ2-3, reads DAGVTQSPTHLIKTRGQQVTLRCSPKSGHDTVSWYQQALGQGPQFIFQYYEEEERQRGNFPDRFSGHQFPNYSSELNVNALLLGDSALYLCASSIPQGRTDTQYFGPGTRLTVL.

This clonotype was counted at least ten times. The chain links TRBV3-1 to TRBJ2-7; 9 bases map to TRBD2. The V segment lost 1 base and the J segment 1 base; nucleotides outside the gene matches: 8. The CDR3 has 17 amino acids. Germline V lookup: CDR1 LGHDT, CDR2 YNNKEL (reference sequence). The CDR3 sequence is CASSQVFRSGGSYEQYF. CDR3 in DNA: TGTGCCAGCAGCCAAGTTTTTAGGAGCGGGGGGTCCTACGAGCAGTACTTC.

This clonotype has a count of ten or more. One end of the junction varies from germline; a read error may be responsible. V and J are TRBV10-3 and TRBJ2-1; D not certain. The CDR3 is made up of 11 amino acids. Germline assignment: CDR1 ENHRY and CDR2 SYGVKD. CDR3 sequence: CAIREYGEQFF. CDR3 nucleotide sequence: TGTGCCATCAGGGAGTACGGTGAGCAGTTCTTC.

This clonotype showed up many times. The chain has TRBV20-1 and TRBJ2-7; 10 bases agree with TRBD1. The CDR3 covers 18 residues. Germline loops: CDR1 DFQATT, CDR2 SNEGSKA (reference sequence). Trimming took 0 bases from V and 1 from J; bases not matched to a gene: 12. This chain's CDR3 is CSARDPPVGTGASYEQYF. CDR3 DNA: TGCAGTGCTAGAGATCCCCCGGTGGGGACAGGGGCGTCCTACGAGCAGTACTTC.

This clonotype was detected ten times or more. V usage is TRBV20-1 and J usage is TRBJ1-5, with TRBD1 matching 7 bases. J lost 7 bases, V lost 5 bases, and 11 bases had no gene match. Per the germline V gene, CDR1 is DFQATT and CDR2 is SNEGSKA (reference sequence). The CDR3 has 14 amino acids. The CDR3 reads CSADSDRAGQPQHF. CDR3 in DNA: TGCAGTGCTGACTCCGACAGGGCTGGGCAGCCCCAGCATTTT.

This clonotype showed up many times. As DNA, the CDR3 is TGCGCCAGCAGCCCCGGGACAGACCCCATCGGGCAGTATTTT. Translation gives CASSPGTDPIGQYF. This chain connects TRBV5-1 to TRBJ2-3; 7 nucleotides line up with TRBD1. Germline-derived CDR1 and CDR2 are SGHRS and YFSETQ. V was pared by 4 bases and J by 11 bases, with 13 bases of the junction left unmatched. The CDR3 runs to 14 residues.

There are many counts of this clonotype. The genes are TRBV29-1 and TRBJ2-7; D gene unclear. This CDR3 is built from 13 residues. Per the germline V gene, CDR1 is SQVTM and CDR2 is ANQGSEA. The CDR3 sequence: CSFIPGFGYEQYF. The CDR3 nucleotides read TGCAGTTTTATCCCCGGGTTCGGGTACGAGCAGTACTTC.

This clonotype was observed a few times. The J gene is TRBJ1-1, the V gene TRBV5-1, with TRBD1 matching over 7 bases. Unmatched junction bases numbered 8, after V lost 3 bases and J lost 6 bases. This CDR3 has 14 residues. Per germline, CDR1 SGHRS and CDR2 YFSETQ. In DNA, the CDR3 is TGCGCCAGCAGCTATGACAGGGATTTCGCTGAAGCTTTCTTT. Its protein is CASSYDRDFAEAFF.

This clonotype was detected ten times or more. The chain carries TRBV21-1 and TRBJ2-1; no DNA check was done on the table's D call, TRBD1. TRBV21-1 represents a pseudogene. This CDR3 has 15 residues. CDR3 DNA sequence: TGTGCCAGCAGCTTCCAGGGCGCCGCCGGAGACGAGCAGTTCTTC. Translation: CASSFQGAAGDEQFF.

A few counts support this clonotype. The chain employs TRBV7-2 and TRBJ2-2, with D maybe TRBD2 (6 bases). Germline V gives CDR1 SGHTA, CDR2 FQGNSA. This CDR3 has 15 amino acids. Trimming pared 4 bases from V and 0 bases from J, leaving 9 bases between. CDR3 nucleotide sequence: TGTGCCAGCAGCTCTTGGGGGGCGAACACCGGGGAGCTGTTTTTT. This sequence encodes CASSSWGANTGELFF.

This clonotype was seen many times. This chain links TRBV5-1 with TRBJ2-1; either TRBD1 or TRBD2 may supply D (5 bases each). The CDR3 runs 14 residues. Deletions cut 0 bases from V and 10 bases from J, with 14 bases between. Germline V gene sequence: CDR1 SGHRS, CDR2 YFSETQ. The CDR3 reads CASSLVPGPGEQFF. As DNA, the CDR3 is TGCGCCAGCAGCTTGGTCCCGGGGCCCGGAGAGCAGTTCTTC.

This clonotype has ten or more counts. The chain couples TRBV27 to TRBJ2-4; D not certain. Trimming took off 2 bases at V and 2 bases at J, with 22 bases between the two ends. The CDR3 covers 19 residues. Germline CDR1 and CDR2: MNHEY and SMNVEV (reference sequence). The CDR3 DNA reads as TGTGCCAGCAGTTTAATTTCGAAGTTCGAGGTTTTGTCCAAAAACATTCAGTACTTC. It yields the protein CASSLISKFEVLSKNIQYF.

This clonotype was seen repeatedly, ten times or more. The V call is TRBV6-2 or TRBV6-3, the J call TRBJ1-5; D may be TRBD1 (5 bases). Between the trimmed V and J ends, which lost 7 bases and 2 bases, there was a span of 9 bases. CDR1 and CDR2 from the germline V gene are MNHEY and SVGEGT. The CDR3 spans 13 residues. CDR3 nucleotide sequence: TGTGCCAGCACCGACAGACGCAATCAGCCCCAGCATTTT. This codes for CASTDRRNQPQHF.